The T cell receptor (beta chain) under discussion was sequenced for a study of T cells after yellow fever vaccination. This clonotype occurred many times. Germline CDR1 is SGHRS and CDR2 is YFSETQ. The CDR3 totals 13 residues. V was trimmed by 3 bases and J by 6 bases, leaving 9 bases between them. TCRdb fed the 5' RACE reads into MiXCR, producing one record per CDR3 protein. The sample carries about 300,000 distinct CDR3 sequences, around 6.8% recorded once. The sample was PBMCs, taken roughly seven weeks after the first yellow fever vaccination. The clonotype comes from a man between 18 and 35 years old who received the YFV17D yellow fever vaccine. This chain links TRBV5-1 with TRBJ2-2, with D perhaps matching TRBD1 or TRBD2 (5 bases each). The CDR3 bases are TGCGCCAGCAGCTCTGGGACCGCCGGGGAGCTGTTTTTT. This gives the protein CASSSGTAGELFF.